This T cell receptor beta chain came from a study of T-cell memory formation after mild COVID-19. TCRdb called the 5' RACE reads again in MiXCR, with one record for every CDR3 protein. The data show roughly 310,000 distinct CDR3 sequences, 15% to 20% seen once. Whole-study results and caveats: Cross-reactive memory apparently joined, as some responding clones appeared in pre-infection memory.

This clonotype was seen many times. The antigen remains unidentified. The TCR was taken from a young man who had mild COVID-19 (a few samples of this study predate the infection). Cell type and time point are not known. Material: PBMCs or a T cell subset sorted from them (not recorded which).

The CDR3 loop is CASSQEIGYTGELFF. The CDR3, as DNA: TGCGCCAGCAGCCAAGAGATAGGGTACACCGGGGAGCTGTTTTTT. The V call is TRBV4-1, the J call TRBJ2-2; unclear D gene. Germline loops: CDR1 MGHRA, CDR2 YSYEKL. This CDR3 region has 15 residues. The V end lost 0 bases, the J end lost 3 bases, and 8 bases lay between the germline ends.